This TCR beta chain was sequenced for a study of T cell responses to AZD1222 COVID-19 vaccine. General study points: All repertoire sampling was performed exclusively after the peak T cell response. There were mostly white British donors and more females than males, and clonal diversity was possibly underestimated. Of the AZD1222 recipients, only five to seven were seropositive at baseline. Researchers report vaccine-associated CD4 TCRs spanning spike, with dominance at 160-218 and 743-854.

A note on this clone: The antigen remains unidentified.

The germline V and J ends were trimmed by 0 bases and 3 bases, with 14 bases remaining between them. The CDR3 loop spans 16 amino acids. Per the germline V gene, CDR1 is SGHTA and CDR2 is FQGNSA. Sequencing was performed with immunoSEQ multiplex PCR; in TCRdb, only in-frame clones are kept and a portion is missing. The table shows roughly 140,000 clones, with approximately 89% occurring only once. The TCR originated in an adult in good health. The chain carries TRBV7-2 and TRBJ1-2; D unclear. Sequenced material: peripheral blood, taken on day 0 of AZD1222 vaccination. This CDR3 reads CASSLATGSGYYGYTF. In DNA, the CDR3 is TGTGCCAGCAGCTTAGCCACCGGCTCTGGGTACTATGGCTACACCTTC.